Shown below are 7 T cell receptor beta chains from a single sample sequenced in a study of PD-L1 blockade in urothelial cancer. Some clones are missing from TCRdb's copy, which holds only in-frame ones; the method was immunoSEQ multiplex PCR. The table shows about 38,000 clones, with 80% to 95% occurring only once. The sequencing used PBMCs, collected around atezolizumab (anti-PD-L1) treatment. These receptor sequences come from a man between 65 and 85 years old with urothelial cancer.

The chain recombines TRBV5-5 with TRBJ2-5; 8 bases align to TRBD1. The CDR3 loop spans 14 amino acids. Trimming took 4 bases from V and 5 from J; bases not matched to a gene: 7. Germline V gene sequence: CDR1 SGHKS, CDR2 YYEKEE (reference sequence). CDR3 sequence (DNA): TGTGCCAGCAGCCCAGGGGGCAGGCGGGAGACCCAGTACTTC. Translating it yields CASSPGGRRETQYF.

J is TRBJ1-1 and V is TRBV9; D might be TRBD1 (6 bases). Germline lookup yields CDR1 SGDLS and CDR2 YYNGEE. Trimming took off 2 bases at V and 6 bases at J, with 8 bases between the two ends. This CDR3 contains 12 residues. The CDR3 coding sequence is TGTGCCAGCAGCGTTACAGGGTCTGAAGCTTTCTTT. Its translation is CASSVTGSEAFF.

A note on this clone: The same CDR3 arises from other DNA sequences in this sample as well. Here the CDR3 DNA reads TGCGCCAGCAGCTTGGCCCCGGGAGAGGGAGAGACCCAGTACTTC. Encoded protein: CASSLAPGEGETQYF. The gene calls are TRBV5-1 and TRBJ2-5; perhaps TRBD2 as D (6 bases). Germline-derived CDR1 and CDR2 are SGHRS and YFSETQ. The CDR3 has 15 amino acids. Trimming removed 0 bases from V and 4 bases from J, with 13 bases in between.

This rearrangement joins TRBV2 to TRBJ2-7; TRBD1 matches at 9 bases. The CDR3 sequence is 15 residues long. J was trimmed by 4 bases and V by 4 bases; bases with no gene match: 8. The germline gives CDR1 SNHLY, CDR2 FYNNEI. CDR3 in amino acids: CASSGRDRVIYEQYF. DNA of the CDR3: TGTGCCAGCAGTGGCCGGGACAGGGTAATTTACGAGCAGTACTTC. Variable domain in full (rest from reference TRBV2 and TRBJ2-7): EPEVTQTPSHQVTQMGQEVILRCVPISNHLYFYWYRQILGQKVEFLVSFYNNEISEKSEIFDDQFSVERPDGSNFTLKIRSTKLEDSAMYFCASSGRDRVIYEQYFGPGTRLTVT.

This CDR3 reads CASSPSRWGDLNTGELFF. The CDR3 nucleotides read TGTGCCAGCAGCCCAAGTCGGTGGGGGGACCTTAACACCGGGGAGCTGTTTTTT. The chain uses TRBV7-2 and TRBJ2-2; D perhaps matches TRBD2 (6 bases). Germline-derived CDR1 and CDR2 are SGHTA and FQGNSA. V was pared by 5 bases and J by 2 bases, with 21 bases between. CDR3 length: 18 residues.

V usage is TRBV5-5 and J usage is TRBJ1-5, with D unresolved. V shed 3 bases and J shed 7 bases, with 11 bases lying between them. The germline V gene has CDR1 SGHKS and CDR2 YYEKEE (reference sequence). The CDR3 sequence is 13 residues long. This CDR3 reads CASSWERGQPQHF. The CDR3 DNA follows: TGTGCCAGCAGCTGGGAGAGAGGGCAGCCCCAGCATTTT.

The rearrangement links TRBV9 to TRBJ1-3; TRBD1 matches at 9 bases. CDR1 SGDLS and CDR2 YYNGEE come from the germline V gene. The CDR3 covers 16 residues. The trim removed 3 bases at V and 4 bases at J, leaving 8 bases unmatched. The CDR3 DNA reads TGTGCCAGCAGCGAGAGGGGACAGGGCCAAGGAAACACCATATATTTT. This translates into CASSERGQGQGNTIYF.